What follows are 30 T cell receptor beta chains derived from one specimen sequenced in a study of early T cells in non-severe SARS-CoV-2 infection (dated by TCRdb to the early 2020s). Library construction relied on 5' RACE. TCRdb lists the instrument as NextSeq 500. Through fastp at Q25 and MiXCR, TCRdb rebuilt clones from the public reads, retaining in-frame beta chains. Entries are consolidated by CDR3 protein sequence, retaining the most common genes and DNA. The sample has roughly 75,000 distinct CDR3 sequences on record, more than 7.5% of them singletons. The ten largest clones capture about 5.3% of the sample. The source material was whole blood. Receptors were obtained from an adult who was a healthcare worker with PCR-confirmed SARS-CoV-2 infection or an uninfected control (not recorded which).

The rearrangement links TRBV12-3 or TRBV12-4 to TRBJ2-4, with 7 bases matching TRBD2. The CDR3 has 16 residues. V lost 0 bases to trimming and J lost 0 bases; unmatched junction nucleotides: 2. CDR3 residues: CASSLAGGLAKNIQYF. In nucleotides, the CDR3 is TGTGCCAGCAGTTTAGCGGGAGGGCTAGCCAAAAACATTCAGTACTTC.

This clonotype was seen at least ten times. The chain links TRBV19 to TRBJ1-5, with D unresolved. CDR1 and CDR2 (germline): LNHDA, SQIVND (reference sequence). The CDR3 length is 14 residues. V was trimmed by 9 bases and J by 1 base, leaving 13 bases between them. The CDR3: CASSPERSNQPQHF. In nucleotides, the CDR3 is TGTGCCAGCTCTCCCGAACGGAGCAATCAGCCCCAGCATTTT.

This CDR3 is CASSPVSDASKETQYF. In DNA form, the CDR3 reads TGTGCCAGCAGTCCCGTGAGCGACGCCAGTAAAGAGACCCAGTACTTC. The chain links TRBV6-2 or TRBV6-3 to TRBJ2-5, with D unresolved. Germline V gives CDR1 MNHEY, CDR2 SVGEGT. The V gene lost 5 bases and the J gene lost 3 bases, with 19 bases spanning the gap. This CDR3 region has 16 residues.

J is TRBJ1-1 and V is TRBV7-9; 7 bases fit TRBD1. Trimming took 5 bases from V and 2 from J; bases not matched to a gene: 5. This CDR3 spans 14 amino acids. Germline CDR1 and CDR2: SEHNR and FQNEAQ (reference sequence). The CDR3 reads CASSPGQSNTEAFF. The CDR3 nucleotides are TGTGCCAGCAGCCCGGGACAGTCAAACACTGAAGCTTTCTTT.

Only a few counts were recorded for this clonotype. The chain employs TRBV12-3 or TRBV12-4 and TRBJ2-1, with D possibly being TRBD2 (6 bases). The length of the CDR3 is 17 residues. V was clipped by 2 bases and J by 9 bases, with 23 bases between them. For the CDR3, the DNA is TGTGCCAGCAGTTTACAGCTCGGGGAGGCCGGAGTTGGTGAGCAGTTCTTC. It encodes CASSLQLGEAGVGEQFF.

This clonotype was counted between two and nine times. This chain joins TRBV20-1 and TRBJ2-5; D is uncertain. Between the trimmed V and J ends, which lost 5 bases and 5 bases, there was a span of 12 bases. CDR3 length equals 12 residues. Germline V gene data show CDR1 as DFQATT and CDR2 as SNEGSKA (reference sequence). The CDR3 reads CSAHRGSETQYF. The CDR3 bases are TGCAGTGCTCATCGCGGCTCGGAGACCCAGTACTTC.

In this sample, this clonotype turned up many times. The chain links TRBV20-1 to TRBJ2-7; possible D gene TRBD1, 6 bases. V was trimmed by 2 bases and J by 6 bases, leaving 17 bases between them. The V gene's germline CDR1 is DFQATT and CDR2 SNEGSKA (reference sequence). The CDR3 spans 14 residues. CDR3 in DNA: TGCAGTGCTAGACCCCCGACAGGTCAGGCCGAGCAGTACTTC. Its translation is CSARPPTGQAEQYF.

V and J are TRBV6-1 and TRBJ2-3, with a possible D match to TRBD2 (7 bases). V was shortened by 6 bases and J by 4 bases, with 11 bases between the two germline ends. The germline V gene has CDR1 MNHNS and CDR2 SASEGT. CDR3 size: 13 residues. DNA for the CDR3: TGTGCCAGCAGACAGGGAGGGGCAGATACGCAGTATTTT. It yields the protein CASRQGGADTQYF.

This clonotype was seen at least ten times. J is TRBJ2-2 and V is TRBV6-6; 11 nucleotides line up with TRBD2. The length of the CDR3 is 17 residues. Germline trimming cut 7 bases from V and 2 bases from J; bases unmatched to any gene: 9. CDR1 MNHNY and CDR2 SVGAGI come from the germline V gene (reference sequence). CDR3 loop: CASNVHGLAGNTGELFF. As DNA, the CDR3 is TGTGCCAGCAACGTCCACGGACTAGCGGGTAACACCGGGGAGCTGTTTTTT.

This clonotype showed up many times. This chain connects TRBV27 to TRBJ2-3, with 9 nucleotides matching TRBD2. J lost 5 bases, V lost 2 bases, and 5 bases had no gene match. CDR1 and CDR2 (germline): MNHEY, SMNVEV (reference sequence). This CDR3 spans 15 amino acids. The CDR3, as DNA: TGTGCCAGCAGTTTAGGCGGCGGGAGGGTAGATACGCAGTATTTT. The encoded protein is CASSLGGGRVDTQYF.

This clonotype showed up many times. V gene TRBV29-1 combines with J gene TRBJ2-5; unclear D gene. The CDR3 sequence is 15 residues long. Germline V CDR1 and CDR2: SQVTM, ANQGSEA. Trimming took off 7 bases at V and 4 bases at J, with 22 bases between the two ends. In nucleotides, the CDR3 is TGCAGCGCTGACGGTAATGGGTTGGGAACAGAGACCCAGTACTTC. Its protein is CSADGNGLGTETQYF.

The V and J genes are TRBV9 and TRBJ2-1; D uncertain. The CDR3 extends over 12 amino acids. The germline CDR1 and CDR2 sequences are SGDLS and YYNGEE. V shed 1 base and J shed 8 bases, with 7 bases lying between them. CDR3 amino acids: CASSVSGYEQFF. CDR3 sequence (DNA): TGTGCCAGCAGCGTAAGTGGCTATGAGCAGTTCTTC. The variable domain in full, with the rest retrieved from reference TRBV9 and TRBJ2-1, is DSGVTQTPKHLITATGQRVTLRCSPRSGDLSVYWYQQSLDQGLQFLIQYYNGEERAKGNILERFSAQQFPDLHSELNLSSLELGDSALYFCASSVSGYEQFFGPGTRLTVL.

This clonotype was seen repeatedly, ten times or more. This chain links TRBV6-6 with TRBJ2-1; D is unclear. The CDR3 runs 12 residues. Trimming shortened V by 7 bases and J by 8 bases, and 12 bases separated the two germline ends. CDR1 and CDR2 from the germline V gene are MNHNY and SVGAGI (reference sequence). CDR3 nucleotides: TGTGCCAGCACCCCCTCGGAGTATGAGCAGTTCTTC. Translating gives CASTPSEYEQFF.

The chain has TRBV6-6 and TRBJ2-2; the D gene is possibly TRBD1 (6 bases). The CDR3 covers 15 residues. V was trimmed by 7 bases and J by 6 bases, leaving 18 bases between them. The V gene's germline CDR1 is MNHNY and CDR2 SVGAGI (reference sequence). As DNA, the CDR3 is TGTGCCAGCACCCTAGGCAGACCAGGGGCCGGGGAGCTGTTTTTT. Its protein product is CASTLGRPGAGELFF.

This clonotype was detected many times. J is TRBJ2-7 and V is TRBV10-2; D is tentatively TRBD1 or TRBD2 (7 bases each). Per the germline V gene, CDR1 is WSHSY and CDR2 is SAAADI. The V gene lost 0 bases and the J gene lost 5 bases, with 11 bases spanning the gap. The CDR3 consists of 14 residues. The CDR3 DNA sequence: TGCGCCAGCAGTGAGTCGACAGGGAGGGACGAGCAGTACTTC. It encodes CASSESTGRDEQYF.

This clonotype has more than one count but fewer than ten. The chain carries TRBV11-1 and TRBJ2-1, with 9 bases matching TRBD2. After removal of 9 bases from V and 5 bases from J, the junction contained 11 bases not matched to a gene. Germline CDR1 is SGHAT and CDR2 is FQDESV (reference sequence). This CDR3 region has 15 residues. CDR3 sequence reads: CASSGGLAGHNEQFF. In nucleotides, the CDR3 is TGTGCCAGTTCCGGAGGTCTAGCGGGACACAATGAGCAGTTCTTC.

The sample holds many counts of this clonotype. The chain carries TRBV2 and TRBJ2-7; no clear D. CDR3 length: 12 residues. Trimming pared 7 bases from V and 2 bases from J, leaving 9 bases between. Germline V gene lookup returns CDR1 SNHLY and CDR2 FYNNEI. DNA for the CDR3: TGTGCCAGCACTTACTTGACCTACGAGCAGTACTTC. This sequence encodes CASTYLTYEQYF.

This clonotype was counted ten times or more. This rearrangement joins TRBV15 to TRBJ1-4; D not resolved. The CDR3 length is 14 residues. The V and J ends lost 3 bases and 8 bases respectively, with 13 bases between them. Germline CDR1 reads LNHNV; CDR2 reads YYDKDF (reference sequence). CDR3 in DNA: TGTGCCACCAGCAGTTCCCGGACCACCGAAAAACTGTTTTTT. It codes for CATSSSRTTEKLFF.

Only a few counts were recorded for this clonotype. The chain employs TRBV28 and TRBJ2-7, with D perhaps TRBD1 (6 bases). This CDR3 region has 15 residues. Trimming left V 6 bases short and J 3 bases short, with 18 bases between. The germline V gene has CDR1 MDHEN and CDR2 SYDVKM. CDR3 in DNA: TGTGCCAGCAGCAGCACCTCCAGGGGTATCTACGAGCAGTACTTC. It is translated as CASSSTSRGIYEQYF.

Many counts were recorded for this clonotype. The chain couples TRBV15 to TRBJ2-5; weak D call: TRBD1 (5 bases). V was trimmed by 3 bases and J by 1 base, leaving 6 bases between them. The germline V gene encodes CDR1 LNHNV and CDR2 YYDKDF (reference sequence). The CDR3 has 13 amino acids. The CDR3 spells CATSSDSQETQYF. The CDR3 DNA reads TGTGCCACCAGCAGTGACAGCCAAGAGACCCAGTACTTC.

This clonotype was counted between two and nine times. The genes are TRBV3-1 and TRBJ2-5, with 9 bases lining up with TRBD2. Germline lookup yields CDR1 LGHDT and CDR2 YNNKEL (reference sequence). The CDR3 consists of 16 residues. Germline trimming cut 1 base from V and 5 bases from J; bases unmatched to any gene: 8. CDR3 nucleotides: TGTGCCAGCAGCCAAGTAGGGGGACTAGCCCACGAGACCCAGTACTTC. Amino acid sequence: CASSQVGGLAHETQYF.

This clonotype was observed a few times. This sequence joins TRBV14 and TRBJ2-5; D uncertain. CDR1 is SGHDN, CDR2 FVKESK, per germline. The V gene lost 1 base and the J gene lost 5 bases, with 8 bases spanning the gap. The CDR3 covers 13 residues. This CDR3 reads CASSQGSLETQYF. The CDR3 bases are TGTGCCAGCAGCCAAGGGAGTCTCGAGACCCAGTACTTC.

This clonotype appeared many times. J is TRBJ1-1 and V is TRBV6-6; no clear D. The CDR3 sequence is 13 residues long. V gave up 7 bases and J gave up 0 bases, with 9 bases separating them. Germline CDR1 reads MNHNY; CDR2 reads SVGAGI (reference sequence). In DNA, the CDR3 is TGTGCCAGCACAACGCCGGTGAACACTGAAGCTTTCTTT. Its translation: CASTTPVNTEAFF.

There are many counts of this clonotype. The rearrangement uses TRBV4-2 and TRBJ2-3, with a tentative D call TRBD1 (7 bases). The CDR3 consists of 17 residues. Deletions cut 2 bases from V and 0 bases from J, with 15 bases between. Germline loops: CDR1 LGHNA, CDR2 YNFKEQ. The CDR3 loop is CASSQYRQGGSTDTQYF. The CDR3 bases are TGTGCCAGCAGCCAATATCGACAGGGAGGTAGCACAGATACGCAGTATTTT.

The rearrangement uses TRBV3-1 and TRBJ2-7; TRBD2 aligns across 11 bases. This CDR3 has 19 residues. Trimming took 0 bases from V and 1 from J; bases not matched to a gene: 11. Germline loops: CDR1 LGHDT, CDR2 YNNKEL (reference sequence). CDR3 sequence (DNA): TGTGCCAGCAGCCAAGAGGGGGAAATAACTAGCGGGAGTTCCTACGAGCAGTACTTC. It yields the protein CASSQEGEITSGSSYEQYF.

This clonotype has ten or more counts. The rearrangement uses TRBV30 and TRBJ2-7; D is uncertain. CDR3 length: 12 amino acids. CDR1 is GTSNPN and CDR2 is SVGIG in the germline V gene (reference sequence). Trimming pared 2 bases from V and 1 base from J, leaving 6 bases between. The DNA for the CDR3 is TGTGCCTGGAGTTGGAGTTCCTACGAGCAGTACTTC. Translation gives CAWSWSSYEQYF.

This clonotype was detected ten times or more. This chain uses TRBV19 with TRBJ1-5; D is perhaps TRBD1 (6 bases). V was trimmed by 4 bases and J by 9 bases, leaving 16 bases between them. Germline values: CDR1 LNHDA, CDR2 SQIVND (reference sequence). The CDR3 length is 14 residues. The CDR3 nucleotides read TGTGCCAGTAGTAAACAGGGCTTTGGTCGGCCCCAGCATTTT. This translates into CASSKQGFGRPQHF.

The rearrangement joins TRBV29-1 to TRBJ2-2, with 13 bases that match TRBD2. The germline CDR1 and CDR2 sequences are SQVTM and ANQGSEA. The CDR3 has 16 amino acids. Trimming at V came to 6 bases and at J to 11 bases, leaving 15 bases not matched to a gene. The CDR3 sequence is CSVRGLAGQAGPELFF. CDR3 bases: TGCAGCGTACGGGGACTAGCGGGACAAGCGGGCCCTGAGCTGTTTTTT.

This chain uses TRBV28 with TRBJ2-7; TRBD2 aligns across 7 bases. The CDR3 length is 15 residues. Germline CDR1 and CDR2: MDHEN and SYDVKM. The junction had 15 bases not matched to a gene; V was cut back by 10 bases and J by 3 bases. The CDR3 region has the DNA TGTGCCACCCTGTCGCCCGCGGGAGCACTCTACGAGCAGTACTTC. Translated, it gives CATLSPAGALYEQYF.

This clonotype was counted at least ten times. The chain combines TRBV27 with TRBJ2-2, with 9 bases identical to TRBD1. Germline CDR1 is MNHEY and CDR2 is SMNVEV (reference sequence). This CDR3 comprises 14 residues. V lost 6 bases to trimming and J lost 10 bases; unmatched junction nucleotides: 9. DNA for the CDR3: TGTGCCAGCAGAGTGGGGACAGGGCCCGTGGAGCTGTTTTTT. Translating it yields CASRVGTGPVELFF.